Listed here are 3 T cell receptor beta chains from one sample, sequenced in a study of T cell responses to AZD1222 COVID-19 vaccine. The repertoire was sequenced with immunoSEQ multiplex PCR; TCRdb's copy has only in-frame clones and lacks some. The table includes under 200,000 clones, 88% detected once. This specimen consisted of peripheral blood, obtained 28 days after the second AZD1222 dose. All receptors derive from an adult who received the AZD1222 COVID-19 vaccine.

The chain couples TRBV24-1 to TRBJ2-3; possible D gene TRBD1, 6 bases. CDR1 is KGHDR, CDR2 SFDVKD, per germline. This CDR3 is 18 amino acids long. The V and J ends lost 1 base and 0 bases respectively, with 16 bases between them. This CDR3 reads CATSDLTGQTSSTDTQYF. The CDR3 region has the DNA TGTGCCACCAGTGATTTAACTGGACAGACTTCTAGCACAGATACGCAGTATTTT.

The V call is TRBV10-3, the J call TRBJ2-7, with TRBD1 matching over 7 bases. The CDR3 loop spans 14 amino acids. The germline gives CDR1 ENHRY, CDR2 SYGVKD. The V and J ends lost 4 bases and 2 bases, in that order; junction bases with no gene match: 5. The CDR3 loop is CAISGTTGPYEQYF. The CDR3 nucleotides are TGTGCCATCAGTGGGACGACAGGGCCCTACGAGCAGTACTTC.

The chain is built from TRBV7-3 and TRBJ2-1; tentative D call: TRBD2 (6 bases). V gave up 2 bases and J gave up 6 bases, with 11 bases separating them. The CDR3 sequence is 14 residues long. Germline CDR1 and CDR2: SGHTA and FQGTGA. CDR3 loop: CASSLGLKGNEQFF. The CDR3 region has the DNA TGTGCCAGCAGCTTAGGACTAAAAGGCAATGAGCAGTTCTTC.